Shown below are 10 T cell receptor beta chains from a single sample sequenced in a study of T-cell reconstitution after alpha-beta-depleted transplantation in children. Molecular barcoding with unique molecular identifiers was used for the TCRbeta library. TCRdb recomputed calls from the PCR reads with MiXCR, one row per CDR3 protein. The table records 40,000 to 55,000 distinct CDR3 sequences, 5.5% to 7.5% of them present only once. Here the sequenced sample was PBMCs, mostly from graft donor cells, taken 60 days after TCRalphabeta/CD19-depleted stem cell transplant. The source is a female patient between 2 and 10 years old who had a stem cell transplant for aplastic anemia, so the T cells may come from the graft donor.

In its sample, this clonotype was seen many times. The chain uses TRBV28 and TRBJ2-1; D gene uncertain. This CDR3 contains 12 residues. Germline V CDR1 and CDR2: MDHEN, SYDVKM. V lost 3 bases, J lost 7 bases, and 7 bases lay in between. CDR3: CASSFVRNEQFF. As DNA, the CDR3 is TGTGCCAGCAGTTTTGTTAGGAATGAGCAGTTCTTC.

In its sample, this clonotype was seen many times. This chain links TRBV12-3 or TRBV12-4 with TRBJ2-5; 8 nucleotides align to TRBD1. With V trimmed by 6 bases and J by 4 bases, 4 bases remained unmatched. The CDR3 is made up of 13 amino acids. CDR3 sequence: CASSTGGRETQYF. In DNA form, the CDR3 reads TGTGCCAGCAGCACAGGGGGAAGAGAGACCCAGTACTTC.

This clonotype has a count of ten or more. The CDR3 region has the DNA TGCAGCGTGCGGACAGGGGGCGTCTATAATGAAAAACTGTTTTTT. Encoded protein: CSVRTGGVYNEKLFF. J is TRBJ1-4 and V is TRBV29-1, with TRBD1 matching 11 bases. V dropped 6 bases and J dropped 4; count of bases not matched to a gene: 7. From germline, CDR1 is SQVTM and CDR2 ANQGSEA. The CDR3 runs to 15 residues.

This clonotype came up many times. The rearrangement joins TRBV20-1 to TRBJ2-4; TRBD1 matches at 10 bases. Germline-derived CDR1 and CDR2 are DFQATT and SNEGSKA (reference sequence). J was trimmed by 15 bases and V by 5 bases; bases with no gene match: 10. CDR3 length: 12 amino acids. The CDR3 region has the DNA TGCAGTGCTTACCGCCGGGACAGGGGTTTGTACTTC. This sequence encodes CSAYRRDRGLYF.

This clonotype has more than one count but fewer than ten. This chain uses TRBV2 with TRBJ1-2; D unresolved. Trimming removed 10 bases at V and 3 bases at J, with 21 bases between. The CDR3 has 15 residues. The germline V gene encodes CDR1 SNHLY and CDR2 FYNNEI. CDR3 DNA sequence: TGTGCCACCGTCCAGCGCGGAGGGCCTTACTATGGCTACACCTTC. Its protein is CATVQRGGPYYGYTF.

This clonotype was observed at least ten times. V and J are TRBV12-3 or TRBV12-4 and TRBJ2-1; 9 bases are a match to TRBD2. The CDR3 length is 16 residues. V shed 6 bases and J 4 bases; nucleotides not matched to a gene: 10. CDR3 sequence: CASRLGAGGPYNEQFF. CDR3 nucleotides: TGTGCCAGCAGACTAGGGGCGGGAGGGCCTTACAATGAGCAGTTCTTC.

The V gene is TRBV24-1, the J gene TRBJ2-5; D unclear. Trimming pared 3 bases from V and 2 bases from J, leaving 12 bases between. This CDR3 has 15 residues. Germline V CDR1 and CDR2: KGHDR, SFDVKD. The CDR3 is CATSDRWTEQETQYF. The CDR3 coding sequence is TGTGCCACCAGTGATCGATGGACCGAACAAGAGACCCAGTACTTC.

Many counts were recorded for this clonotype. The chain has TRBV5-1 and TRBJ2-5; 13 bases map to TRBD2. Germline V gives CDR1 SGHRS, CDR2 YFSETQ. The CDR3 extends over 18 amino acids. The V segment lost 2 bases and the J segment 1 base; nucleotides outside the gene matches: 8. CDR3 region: CASSFYPGLAGAQETQYF. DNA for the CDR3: TGCGCCAGCAGCTTCTATCCTGGACTAGCGGGGGCCCAAGAGACCCAGTACTTC.

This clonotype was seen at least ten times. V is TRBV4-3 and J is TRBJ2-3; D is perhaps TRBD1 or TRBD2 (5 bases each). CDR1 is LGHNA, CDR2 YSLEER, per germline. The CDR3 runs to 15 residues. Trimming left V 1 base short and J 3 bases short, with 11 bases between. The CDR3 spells CASSQAGSWTDTQYF. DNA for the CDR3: TGCGCCAGCAGCCAAGCAGGGAGTTGGACAGATACGCAGTATTTT.

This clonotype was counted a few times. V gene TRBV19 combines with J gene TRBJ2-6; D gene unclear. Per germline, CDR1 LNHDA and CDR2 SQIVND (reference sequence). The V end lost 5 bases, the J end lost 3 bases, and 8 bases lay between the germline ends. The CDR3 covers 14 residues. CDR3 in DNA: TGTGCCAGTAGTTTTGGGTTTGGGGCCAACGTCCTGACTTTC. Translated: CASSFGFGANVLTF.